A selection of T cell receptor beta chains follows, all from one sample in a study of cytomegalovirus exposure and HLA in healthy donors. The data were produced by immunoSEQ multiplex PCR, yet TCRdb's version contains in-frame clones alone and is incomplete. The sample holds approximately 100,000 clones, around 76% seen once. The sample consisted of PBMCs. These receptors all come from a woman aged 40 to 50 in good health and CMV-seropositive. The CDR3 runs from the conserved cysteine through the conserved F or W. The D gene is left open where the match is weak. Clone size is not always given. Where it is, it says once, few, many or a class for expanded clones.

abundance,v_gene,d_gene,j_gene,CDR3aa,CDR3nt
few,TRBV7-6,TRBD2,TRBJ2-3,CASSPSGGGRDTQYF,TGTGCCAGCAGCCCCAGTGGGGGGGGGAGAGATACGCAGTATTTT
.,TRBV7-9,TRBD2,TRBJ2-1,CASSRSGGLNEQFF,TGTGCCAGCAGCCGGAGCGGGGGGTTGAATGAGCAGTTCTTC
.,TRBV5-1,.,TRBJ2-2,CASSAMADTTGELFF,TGCGCCAGCAGCGCGATGGCCGACACCACCGGGGAGCTGTTTTTT
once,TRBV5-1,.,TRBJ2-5,CASSSLPGGETQYF,TGCGCCAGCAGCTCCCTCCCAGGCGGGGAGACCCAGTACTTC
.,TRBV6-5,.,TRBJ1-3,CASSSSSLVSGNTIYF,TGTGCCAGCAGTTCAAGTAGCTTGGTCTCTGGAAACACCATATATTTT
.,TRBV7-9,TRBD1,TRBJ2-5,CASSARTGLLGGETQYF,TGTGCCAGCAGCGCCCGGACAGGGCTCTTGGGTGGCGAGACCCAGTACTTC
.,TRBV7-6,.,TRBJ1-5,CASSLEWVPGGQPQHF,TGTGCCAGCAGCTTAGAATGGGTCCCCGGGGGACAGCCCCAGCATTTT
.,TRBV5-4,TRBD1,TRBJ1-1,CASSSQGGTEAFF,TGTGCCAGCAGCTCACAGGGGGGAACTGAAGCTTTCTTT
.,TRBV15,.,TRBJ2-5,CATGASFQETQYF,TGTGCCACCGGAGCTTCATTCCAAGAGACCCAGTACTTC
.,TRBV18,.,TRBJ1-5,CASSPGGSSNQPQHF,TGTGCCAGCTCACCCGGGGGGTCTAGCAATCAGCCCCAGCATTTT
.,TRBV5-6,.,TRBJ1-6,CASSLGAGFLGNSPLHF,TGTGCCAGCAGCTTGGGCGCAGGGTTCCTTGGGAATTCACCCCTCCACTTT
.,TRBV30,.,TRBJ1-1,CAWTRGGNTEAFF,TGTGCCTGGACCCGCGGGGGGAACACTGAAGCTTTCTTT
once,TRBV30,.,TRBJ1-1,CAWSVGGNAEAFF,TGTGCCTGGAGTGTCGGGGGGAACGCTGAAGCTTTCTTT
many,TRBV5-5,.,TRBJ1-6,CASSLLGRGMNSPLHF,TGTGCCAGCAGCTTGCTAGGGAGGGGGATGAATTCACCCCTCCACTTT
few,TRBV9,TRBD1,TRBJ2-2,CASSPGTAYTGELFF,TGTGCCAGCAGCCCCGGGACAGCCTACACCGGGGAGCTGTTTTTT
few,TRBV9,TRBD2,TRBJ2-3,CASSVDGGATDTQYF,TGTGCCAGCAGCGTAGACGGGGGGGCGACAGATACGCAGTATTTT
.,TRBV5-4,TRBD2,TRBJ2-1,CASSLDGGRGFF,TGTGCCAGCAGCTTGGATGGGGGGAGGGGGTTCTTC
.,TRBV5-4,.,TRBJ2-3,CASSLNSPDTQYF,TGTGCCAGCAGCTTAAATAGCCCAGATACGCAGTATTTT
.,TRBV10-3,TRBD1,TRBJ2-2,CAISESFGQGTGELFF,TGTGCCATCAGTGAGTCATTCGGACAGGGGACCGGGGAGCTGTTTTTT
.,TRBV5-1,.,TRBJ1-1,CASSLVAGIAEAFF,TGCGCCAGCAGCTTGGTCGCGGGGATAGCTGAAGCTTTCTTT
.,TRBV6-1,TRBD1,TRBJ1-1,CASSSTRDRRTEAFF,TGTGCCAGCAGCTCTACCCGGGACAGGCGAACTGAAGCTTTCTTT
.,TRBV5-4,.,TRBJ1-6,CASARDGGHSPLHF,TGTGCCAGCGCTCGGGACGGAGGGCATTCACCCCTCCACTTT
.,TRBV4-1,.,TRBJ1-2,CASSHTVRGRRTNYGYTF,TGCGCCAGCAGCCATACTGTGAGAGGGAGACGGACTAACTATGGCTACACCTTC
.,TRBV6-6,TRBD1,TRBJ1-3,CASRDFATGGENTIYF,TGTGCCAGCAGGGACTTTGCGACAGGGGGTGAAAACACCATATATTTT
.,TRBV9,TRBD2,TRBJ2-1,CASSTGGGAVREQFF,TGTGCCAGCAGCACCGGCGGGGGGGCGGTGAGGGAGCAGTTCTTC
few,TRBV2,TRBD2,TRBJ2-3,CASTIPLAGGPDTQYF,TGTGCCAGCACCATCCCTCTAGCGGGGGGGCCGGATACGCAGTATTTT
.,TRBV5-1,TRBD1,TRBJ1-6,CASSLAVVDRKYSPLHF,TGCGCCAGCAGCTTGGCGGTGGTGGACAGGAAATATTCACCCCTCCACTTT
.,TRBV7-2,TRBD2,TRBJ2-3,CASSLVGGAGDTQYF,TGTGCCAGCAGCTTAGTCGGGGGGGCCGGGGATACGCAGTATTTT
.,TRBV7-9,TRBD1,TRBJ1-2,CASTRDSYGYTF,TGTGCCAGCACCAGGGACAGTTATGGCTACACCTTC